Described below is a single T cell receptor beta chain sequence and its context. Germline CDR1 is MNHEY and CDR2 is SVGAGI. Trimming pared 6 bases from V and 7 bases from J, leaving 18 bases between. The CDR3 is made up of 14 amino acids. This sample is drawn from a study of cytomegalovirus exposure and HLA in healthy donors. PCR used 60 Vbeta primers and 13 Jbeta primers. The repertoire was sequenced with immunoSEQ multiplex PCR; TCRdb's copy has only in-frame clones and lacks some. The sample includes 150,000 to 200,000 clones, 60% to 75% seen only once; the top ten take under 3%. The donors gave bone marrow, and they were healthy.

This TCR came from a woman aged 45-59 years in good health and CMV-seropositive. The sample consisted of PBMCs. This chain links TRBV6-5 with TRBJ1-2, with a possible D match to TRBD1 (6 bases). CDR3 DNA sequence: TGTGCCAGCAGCCCCGGGACAACTCGATCTGGCTACACCTTC. This translates into CASSPGTTRSGYTF.